The T cell receptor beta chain described here comes from a study of cytomegalovirus exposure and HLA in healthy donors. Study outcomes and limitations: It was reported that the classifier diagnosed cytomegalovirus status with high specificity and sensitivity in both the original and validation cohorts. HLA alleles showed associations with 16,951 TCR beta sequences in a later analysis, at a 0.05 false discovery rate.

PCR amplification relied on 60 Vbeta primers (plus 13 Jbeta primers). In the original workflow: It was a later analysis that counted tens of millions of unique TCR beta chains, of which roughly 11 million were shared. Clones were read by immunoSEQ multiplex PCR, and TCRdb kept only the in-frame ones, dropping some. The V and J calls and clone size come from that table; D and trimming were worked out from the DNA. The sample contains about 88,000 clones, 70% to 85% of which appear only once. Note on this clone: Its target is unknown.

This CDR3 comprises 15 residues. Germline loops: CDR1 SGHRS, CDR2 YFSETQ. Trimming left V 3 bases short and J 0 bases short, with 11 bases between. This clonotype originated in a man aged 30 to 45 in good health and CMV-seronegative. Sequencing input: PBMCs. This chain links TRBV5-1 with TRBJ2-3, with D unclear. The DNA for the CDR3 is TGCGCCAGCAGCTCTACGCCCACTAGCACAGATACGCAGTATTTT. This codes for CASSSTPTSTDTQYF.